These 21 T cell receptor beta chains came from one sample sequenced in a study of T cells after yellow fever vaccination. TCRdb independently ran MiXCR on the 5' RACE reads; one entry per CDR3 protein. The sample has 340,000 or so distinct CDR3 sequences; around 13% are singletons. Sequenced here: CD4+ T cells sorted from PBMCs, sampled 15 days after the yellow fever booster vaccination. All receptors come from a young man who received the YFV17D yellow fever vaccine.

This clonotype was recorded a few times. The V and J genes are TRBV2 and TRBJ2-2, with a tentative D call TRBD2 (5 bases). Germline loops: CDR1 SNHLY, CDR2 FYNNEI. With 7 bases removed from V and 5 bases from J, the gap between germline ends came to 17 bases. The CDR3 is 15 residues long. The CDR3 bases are TGTGCCAGCATGCCGGGCGTCCGAGGGACCGGGGAGCTGTTTTTT. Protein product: CASMPGVRGTGELFF.

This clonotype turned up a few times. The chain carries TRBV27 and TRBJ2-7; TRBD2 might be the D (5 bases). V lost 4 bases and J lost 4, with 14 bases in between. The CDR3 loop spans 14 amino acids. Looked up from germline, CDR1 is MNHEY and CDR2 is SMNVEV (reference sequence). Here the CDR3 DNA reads TGTGCCAGCAGTTCGGGGAGTATCCCTTACGAGCAGTACGTC. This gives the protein CASSSGSIPYEQYV.

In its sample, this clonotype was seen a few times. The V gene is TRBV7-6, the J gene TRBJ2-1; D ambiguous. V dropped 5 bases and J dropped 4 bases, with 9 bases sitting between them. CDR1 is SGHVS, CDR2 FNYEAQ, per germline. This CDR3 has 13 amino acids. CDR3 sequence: CASSGYKYNEQFF. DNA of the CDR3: TGTGCCAGCAGCGGTTACAAGTACAATGAGCAGTTCTTC.

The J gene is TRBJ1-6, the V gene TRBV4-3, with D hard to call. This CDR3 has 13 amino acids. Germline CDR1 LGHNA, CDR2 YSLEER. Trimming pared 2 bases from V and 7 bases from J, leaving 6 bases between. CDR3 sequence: CASSQSPNSPLHF. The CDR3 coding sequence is TGCGCCAGCAGCCAATCGCCAAATTCACCCCTCCACTTT.

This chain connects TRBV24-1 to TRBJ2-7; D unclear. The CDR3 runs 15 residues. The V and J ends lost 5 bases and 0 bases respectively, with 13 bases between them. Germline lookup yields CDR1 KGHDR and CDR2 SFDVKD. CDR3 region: CATSALDSPSYEQYF. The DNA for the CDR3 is TGTGCCACCAGTGCCCTAGACTCGCCCTCCTACGAGCAGTACTTC.

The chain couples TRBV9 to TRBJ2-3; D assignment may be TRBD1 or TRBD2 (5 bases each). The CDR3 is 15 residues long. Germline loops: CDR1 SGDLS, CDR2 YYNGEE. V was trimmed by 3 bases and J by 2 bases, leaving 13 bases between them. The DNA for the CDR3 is TGTGCCAGCAGCGGAGGGGCTACCTCCACAGATACGCAGTATTTT. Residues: CASSGGATSTDTQYF.

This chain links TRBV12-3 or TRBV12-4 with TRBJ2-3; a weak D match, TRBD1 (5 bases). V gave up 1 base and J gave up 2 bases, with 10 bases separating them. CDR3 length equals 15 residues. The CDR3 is CASSLGTRATDTQYF. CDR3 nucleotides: TGTGCCAGCAGTTTAGGTACCAGGGCCACAGATACGCAGTATTTT.

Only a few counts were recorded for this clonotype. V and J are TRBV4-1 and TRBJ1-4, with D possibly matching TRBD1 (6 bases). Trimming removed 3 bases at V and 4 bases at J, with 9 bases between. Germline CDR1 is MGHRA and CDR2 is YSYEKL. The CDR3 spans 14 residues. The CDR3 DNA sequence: TGCGCCAGCAGCCAGGACAGTTTTAATGAAAAACTGTTTTTT. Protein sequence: CASSQDSFNEKLFF.

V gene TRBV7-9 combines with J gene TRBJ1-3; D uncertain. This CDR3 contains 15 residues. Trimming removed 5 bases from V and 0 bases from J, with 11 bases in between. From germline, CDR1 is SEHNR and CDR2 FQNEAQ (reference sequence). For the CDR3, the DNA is TGTGCCAGCAGCCCCACTCTTAGCTCTGGAAACACCATATATTTT. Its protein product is CASSPTLSSGNTIYF.

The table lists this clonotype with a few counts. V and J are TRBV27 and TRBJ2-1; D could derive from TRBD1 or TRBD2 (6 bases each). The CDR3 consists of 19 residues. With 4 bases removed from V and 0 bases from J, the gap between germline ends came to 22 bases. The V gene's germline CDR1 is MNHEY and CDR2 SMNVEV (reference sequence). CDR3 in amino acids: CASSSGWGLGSSSYNEQFF. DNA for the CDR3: TGTGCCAGCAGTTCCGGGTGGGGGCTCGGGAGTAGCTCCTACAATGAGCAGTTCTTC.

CDR3 nucleotide sequence: TGTGCCAGCAGCTCCCAGTTCGGACGGATGAACTATGGCTACACCTTC. It is translated as CASSSQFGRMNYGYTF. The V and J genes are TRBV7-9 and TRBJ1-2; unclear D gene. The CDR3 length is 16 residues. Germline V gene lookup returns CDR1 SEHNR and CDR2 FQNEAQ (reference sequence). V was cut by 4 bases and J by 2 bases, with 17 bases left in between.

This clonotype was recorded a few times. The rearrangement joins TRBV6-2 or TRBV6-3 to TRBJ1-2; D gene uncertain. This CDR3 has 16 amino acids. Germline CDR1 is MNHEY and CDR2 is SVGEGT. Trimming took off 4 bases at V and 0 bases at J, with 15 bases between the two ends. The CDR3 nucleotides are TGTGCCAGCAGTTCTCGAGCCACCTCCCCTAACTATGGCTACACCTTC. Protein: CASSSRATSPNYGYTF.

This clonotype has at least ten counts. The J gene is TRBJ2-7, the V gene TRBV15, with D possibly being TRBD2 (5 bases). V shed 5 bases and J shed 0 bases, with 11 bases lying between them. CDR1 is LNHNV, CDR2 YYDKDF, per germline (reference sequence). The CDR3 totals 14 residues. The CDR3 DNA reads TGTGCCACCAGCTCAAGGGAGAGCTCCTACGAGCAGTACTTC. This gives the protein CATSSRESSYEQYF. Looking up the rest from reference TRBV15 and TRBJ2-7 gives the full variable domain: DAMVIQNPRYQVTQFGKPVTLSCSQTLNHNVMYWYQQKSSQAPKLLFHYYDKDFNNEADTPDNFQSRRPNTSFCFLDIRSPGLGDTAMYLCATSSRESSYEQYFGPGTRLTVT.

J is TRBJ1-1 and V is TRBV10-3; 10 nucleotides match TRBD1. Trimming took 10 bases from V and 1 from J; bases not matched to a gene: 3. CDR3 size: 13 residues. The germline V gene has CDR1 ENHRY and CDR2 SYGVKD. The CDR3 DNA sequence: TGTGCCACCCGACAGGGGGCGAACACTGAAGCTTTCTTT. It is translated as CATRQGANTEAFF.

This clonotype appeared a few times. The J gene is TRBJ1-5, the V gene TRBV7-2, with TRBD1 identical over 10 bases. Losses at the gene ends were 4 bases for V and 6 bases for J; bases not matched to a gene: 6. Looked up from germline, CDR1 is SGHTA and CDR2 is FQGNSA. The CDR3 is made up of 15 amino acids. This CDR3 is CASSWDRGVSQPQHF. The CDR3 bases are TGTGCCAGCAGCTGGGACAGGGGCGTTAGTCAGCCCCAGCATTTT.

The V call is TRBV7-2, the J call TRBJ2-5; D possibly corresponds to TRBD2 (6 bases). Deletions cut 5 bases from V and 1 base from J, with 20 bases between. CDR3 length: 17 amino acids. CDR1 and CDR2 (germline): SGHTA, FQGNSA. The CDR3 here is CASSPYLSGQTQETQYF. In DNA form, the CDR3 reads TGTGCCAGCAGCCCTTACCTAAGCGGGCAGACCCAAGAGACCCAGTACTTC.

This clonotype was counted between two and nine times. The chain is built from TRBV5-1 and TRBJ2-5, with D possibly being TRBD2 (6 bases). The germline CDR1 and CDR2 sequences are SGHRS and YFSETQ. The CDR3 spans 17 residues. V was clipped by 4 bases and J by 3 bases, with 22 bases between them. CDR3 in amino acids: CASSREGDSFGEETQYF. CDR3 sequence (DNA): TGCGCCAGCAGCCGAGAAGGGGACTCCTTTGGAGAAGAGACCCAGTACTTC.

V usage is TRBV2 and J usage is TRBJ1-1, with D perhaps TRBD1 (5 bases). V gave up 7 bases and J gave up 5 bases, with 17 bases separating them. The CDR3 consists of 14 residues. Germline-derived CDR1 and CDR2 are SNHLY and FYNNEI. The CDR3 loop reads CASIWNGGSTEAFF. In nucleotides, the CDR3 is TGTGCCAGCATATGGAACGGGGGGAGTACTGAAGCTTTCTTT.

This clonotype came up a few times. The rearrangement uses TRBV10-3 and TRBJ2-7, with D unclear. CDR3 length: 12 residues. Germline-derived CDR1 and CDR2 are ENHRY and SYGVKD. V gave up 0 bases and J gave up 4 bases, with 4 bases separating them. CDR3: CAISESGYEQYV. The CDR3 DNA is TGTGCCATCAGTGAGTCAGGGTACGAGCAGTACGTC.

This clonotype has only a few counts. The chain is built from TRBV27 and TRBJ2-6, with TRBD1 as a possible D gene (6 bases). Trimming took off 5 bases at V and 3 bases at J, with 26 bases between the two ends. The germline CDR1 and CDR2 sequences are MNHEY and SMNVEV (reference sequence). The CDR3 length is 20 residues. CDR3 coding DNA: TGTGCCAGCAGTACGGTGGGGGCCTACGGAACCCTTGGTGGGGCCAACGTCCTGACTTTC. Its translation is CASSTVGAYGTLGGANVLTF.

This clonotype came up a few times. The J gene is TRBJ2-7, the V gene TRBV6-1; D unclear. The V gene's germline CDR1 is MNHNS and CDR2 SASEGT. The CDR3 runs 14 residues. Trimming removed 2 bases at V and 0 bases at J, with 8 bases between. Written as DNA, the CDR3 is TGTGCCAGCAGTGAAATTACCAACTCCTACGAGCAGTACTTC. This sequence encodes CASSEITNSYEQYF.